This T cell receptor (beta chain) came from a study of cytomegalovirus exposure and HLA in healthy donors. Primers for the PCR totalled 60 Vbeta and 13 Jbeta. Repertoires were generated with immunoSEQ multiplex PCR, while TCRdb's copy carries only in-frame clones and drops some. The sample has some 150,000 clones, about 77% seen once. The CDR3 is made up of 12 amino acids. The V gene's germline CDR1 is SEHNR and CDR2 FQNEAQ (reference sequence). A note on this clone: What it binds is not known. An end of the junction does not agree with germline; a read error may underlie this.

Study-level points and caveats: The presence/absence work took it that sequencing depth was about the same across donors. A link between a missense DCLRE1C variant and TCR beta V- and J-gene trimming emerged from a later analysis. Later on, an analysis found that several of the most significant clusters appeared to be linked to common viral pathogens, which included parvovirus B19. Later work found that TCR association rates differed between HLA loci; DRB1 had the most and HLA-C the fewest.

Sequencing input: PBMCs. The origin of this receptor is a female donor in good health and CMV-seronegative. The J gene is TRBJ2-7, the V gene TRBV7-9; unclear D gene. CDR3: CSSSLDTYWQYF. Here the CDR3 DNA reads TGTTCCAGCAGCTTAGATACCTATTGGCAGTACTTC.